This T cell receptor (beta chain) emerged from a study of regulatory T cells in long-lasting Graves disease. Study results and caveats: Persistent Graves' patients had lower TCR diversity than newly diagnosed ones.

TCR beta libraries were built with iRepertoire HTBI primers and Arm-PCR of CDR3 regions. One entry per CDR3 protein, called by TCRdb with MiXCR from the multiplex PCR reads. The repertoire consists of fewer than 650,000 distinct CDR3 sequences, with 15% to 20% occurring once and the leading ten covering approximately 12%. Time point defined: newly diagnosed GD, antithyroid drugs for less than 3 months. The TCR library used RNA extracted from PBMCs. Concerning this clonotype itself: The antigen is unknown.

The CDR3 consists of 19 residues. Trimming at V came to 0 bases and at J to 5 bases, leaving 10 bases not matched to a gene. Germline CDR1 is LGHDT and CDR2 is YNNKEL (reference sequence). The sample was also linked to a second study, of T cells in Graves' hyperthyroidism and ophthalmopathy. That paper notes: Stable Graves' hyperthyroidism denoted no ophthalmopathy progression over 18 months. It was uncontrolled infection, other autoimmune disease, pregnancy or lactation that excluded patients. TCR CDR3 regions were first amplified by RT-PCR with HTBI primers.

The TCR sequence derives from a man aged 18 to 30 with Graves disease. Source: peripheral blood mononuclear cells (PBMCs), taken at new diagnosis, from a patient treated with antithyroid drugs. The chain employs TRBV3-1 and TRBJ2-1, with 13 bases matching TRBD2. The CDR3 nucleotides are TGTGCCAGCAGCCAAGATTGGACTAGCGGGAGTAAGTTGGACAATGAGCAGTTCTTC. This translates into CASSQDWTSGSKLDNEQFF.